These 28 T cell receptor beta chains came from one sample sequenced in a study of blood T cell repertoires in COVID-19. Profiling relied on immunoSEQ multiplex PCR, and the TCRdb table lists in-frame clones only, not all of them. The table has some 140,000 clones, 79% seen once; the top ten hold approximately 3.6%. Sequenced sample: peripheral blood. These receptors originate from a man aged 55 to 70 with acute or convalescent COVID-19.

The chain employs TRBV7-9 and TRBJ1-1; unclear D gene. Per the germline V gene, CDR1 is SEHNR and CDR2 is FQNEAQ (reference sequence). V lost 5 bases, J lost 1 base, and 14 bases lay in between. The CDR3 length is 15 residues. The CDR3 sequence: CASSVIGGWNTEAFF. The CDR3, as DNA: TGTGCCAGCAGCGTTATAGGAGGATGGAACACTGAAGCTTTCTTT.

The chain carries TRBV7-9 and TRBJ2-3; TRBD2 agrees at 7 bases. V trimming: 1 base; J trimming: 6 bases; junction bases outside the gene matches: 10. Germline CDR1 reads SEHNR; CDR2 reads FQNEAQ (reference sequence). This CDR3 is built from 16 residues. For the CDR3, the DNA is TGTGCCAGCAGCTTAGGACTAGCTCAGGGCCTGGATACGCAGTATTTT. This encodes CASSLGLAQGLDTQYF.

V gene TRBV28 combines with J gene TRBJ2-5; TRBD2 is a possible D gene (5 bases). Looked up from germline, CDR1 is MDHEN and CDR2 is SYDVKM. The CDR3 has 15 residues. V gave up 4 bases and J gave up 2 bases, with 14 bases separating them. The CDR3 reads CASSYNGRGQETQYF. Written as DNA, the CDR3 is TGTGCCAGCAGTTACAACGGACGGGGTCAAGAGACCCAGTACTTC.

The chain recombines TRBV7-3 with TRBJ2-3; the D is unclear. Between the trimmed V and J ends, which lost 4 bases and 5 bases, there was a span of 13 bases. The CDR3 has 14 amino acids. Germline CDR1 and CDR2: SGHTA and FQGTGA. CDR3 DNA sequence: TGTGCCAGCAGCTCCACCTCAGAGGTAGATACGCAGTATTTT. Translating gives CASSSTSEVDTQYF.

This chain uses TRBV24-1 with TRBJ1-5, with D unresolved. Trimming removed 1 base from V and 1 base from J, with 4 bases in between. Germline CDR1 is KGHDR and CDR2 is SFDVKD. This CDR3 is 14 amino acids long. The CDR3 DNA reads TGTGCCACCAGTGATTTTGGCAGCAATCAGCCCCAGCATTTT. It translates to CATSDFGSNQPQHF.

The J gene is TRBJ2-3, the V gene TRBV2, with 7 bases that match TRBD2. CDR1 is SNHLY and CDR2 is FYNNEI in the germline V gene. The CDR3 is 16 residues long. V shed 3 bases, J shed 2 bases, and the junction held 8 bases outside the gene matches. CDR3 sequence (DNA): TGTGCCAGCAGTGAGGCTAGCGGAACTAACACAGATACGCAGTATTTT. This codes for CASSEASGTNTDTQYF.

This clone was found once. V gene TRBV10-2 combines with J gene TRBJ1-2; D gene ambiguous. This CDR3 contains 14 residues. V was pared by 6 bases and J by 2 bases, with 13 bases between. Germline CDR1 is WSHSY and CDR2 is SAAADI. CDR3 region: CASSEGAGNYGYTF. In DNA, the CDR3 is TGCGCCAGCAGCGAGGGCGCAGGCAACTATGGCTACACCTTC.

The chain is built from TRBV2 and TRBJ1-1, with 9 bases that match TRBD1. The CDR3 covers 14 residues. Germline CDR1 is SNHLY and CDR2 is FYNNEI. Germline trimming cut 6 bases from V and 3 bases from J; bases unmatched to any gene: 5. DNA for the CDR3: TGTGCCAGCAGAGATGACAGGGGGTACACTGAAGCTTTCTTT. Translating gives CASRDDRGYTEAFF. Looking up the rest from reference TRBV2 and TRBJ1-1 gives the full variable domain: EPEVTQTPSHQVTQMGQEVILRCVPISNHLYFYWYRQILGQKVEFLVSFYNNEISEKSEIFDDQFSVERPDGSNFTLKIRSTKLEDSAMYFCASRDDRGYTEAFFGQGTRLTVV.

The CDR3 coding sequence is TGTGCCAGCAGCCCTAGACTAGATCCGGGCCCTGATACGCAGTATTTT. This translates into CASSPRLDPGPDTQYF. V and J are TRBV7-8 and TRBJ2-3, with a tentative D call TRBD2 (6 bases). V shed 5 bases and J shed 6 bases, with 21 bases lying between them. Germline V lookup: CDR1 SGHVS, CDR2 FQNEAQ. This CDR3 is 16 amino acids long.

The CDR3 here is CASSLGEGTKVGYTF. CDR3 coding DNA: TGTGCCAGCAGCCTAGGGGAGGGGACAAAAGTTGGCTACACCTTC. V usage is TRBV4-2 and J usage is TRBJ1-2; a weak D match, TRBD1 (6 bases). The germline gives CDR1 LGHNA, CDR2 YNFKEQ. V was cut by 4 bases and J by 7 bases, with 19 bases left in between. The CDR3 totals 15 residues.

The chain recombines TRBV5-4 with TRBJ1-1, with a tentative D call TRBD1 (6 bases). The CDR3 is 14 amino acids. CDR1 SGHNT and CDR2 YYREEE come from the germline V gene (reference sequence). Trimming removed 1 base from V and 4 bases from J, with 11 bases in between. The CDR3 DNA reads TGTGCCAGCAGCTTGATGGGGGCTACCACTGAAGCTTTCTTT. Encoded protein: CASSLMGATTEAFF.

The CDR3 loop is CASSLGGTGELFF. The CDR3 coding sequence is TGTGCCAGCAGTTTAGGAGGCACCGGGGAGCTGTTTTTT. This rearrangement joins TRBV12-3 or TRBV12-4 to TRBJ2-2; no definite D call. Trimming removed 1 base from V and 4 bases from J, with 4 bases in between. CDR3 size: 13 residues.

V gene TRBV7-2 combines with J gene TRBJ2-3; D is unresolved. The CDR3 has 13 amino acids. Germline V gene sequence: CDR1 SGHTA, CDR2 FQGNSA. Trimming took off 7 bases at V and 9 bases at J, with 17 bases between the two ends. CDR3 sequence reads: CASNYAQSVTQYF. The CDR3 DNA is TGTGCCAGCAATTACGCCCAAAGCGTCACGCAGTATTTT.

This CDR3 reads CASVPTGASGQEKLFF. The CDR3, as DNA: TGTGCCAGCGTTCCTACTGGGGCCTCCGGACAGGAAAAACTGTTTTTT. The V and J genes are TRBV7-8 and TRBJ1-4, with D possibly being TRBD1 (6 bases). The CDR3 is 16 residues long. V was trimmed by 8 bases and J by 8 bases, leaving 24 bases between them. Germline lookup yields CDR1 SGHVS and CDR2 FQNEAQ.

This chain connects TRBV2 to TRBJ2-5; 8 nucleotides agree with TRBD2. With V trimmed by 6 bases and J by 1 base, 10 bases remained unmatched. The CDR3 length is 16 residues. Germline lookup yields CDR1 SNHLY and CDR2 FYNNEI. The CDR3 DNA sequence: TGTGCCAGCAGGACCGCTCTAGCGGGTACCCAAGAGACCCAGTACTTC. It yields the protein CASRTALAGTQETQYF.

J is TRBJ1-6 and V is TRBV6-4; D not resolved. The CDR3 has 13 amino acids. Trimming removed 3 bases from V and 7 bases from J, with 7 bases in between. Looked up from germline, CDR1 is MRHNA and CDR2 is SNTAGT. The CDR3 protein is CASSEGRNSPLHF. The CDR3 DNA sequence: TGTGCCAGCAGTGAAGGCAGGAATTCACCCCTCCACTTT.

The CDR3 loop reads CASSGDRVQSYGYTF. The CDR3 DNA sequence: TGTGCCAGCAGCGGGGACAGGGTTCAAAGCTATGGCTACACCTTC. The chain has TRBV6-5 and TRBJ1-2; 9 bases are a match to TRBD1. This CDR3 spans 15 amino acids. Germline V gene data show CDR1 as MNHEY and CDR2 as SVGAGI. The V and J ends lost 6 bases and 4 bases, in that order; junction bases with no gene match: 9.

V and J are TRBV5-1 and TRBJ2-2, with TRBD2 matching 10 bases. The CDR3 length is 16 residues. Germline V CDR1 and CDR2: SGHRS, YFSETQ. V lost 3 bases, J lost 3 bases, and 5 bases stayed unmatched. The DNA for the CDR3 is TGCGCCAGCAGCTCACTAGCGGGGACGGACACCGGGGAGCTGTTTTTT. Protein sequence: CASSSLAGTDTGELFF.

In its sample, this clone was seen a few times. The rearrangement uses TRBV20-1 and TRBJ1-1; D not certain. Trimming shortened V by 0 bases and J by 10 bases, and 9 bases separated the two germline ends. The CDR3 has 11 amino acids. Germline V CDR1 and CDR2: DFQATT, SNEGSKA (reference sequence). The CDR3 bases are TGCAGTGCTAGAGATCCCCCCGGAGCTTTCTTT. It codes for CSARDPPGAFF.

The chain uses TRBV7-6 and TRBJ1-5, with 7 nucleotides matching TRBD1. The germline V gene encodes CDR1 SGHVS and CDR2 FNYEAQ. CDR3 size: 16 residues. Unmatched junction bases numbered 6, after V lost 0 bases and J lost 4 bases. The CDR3 region has the DNA TGTGCCAGCAGCTTAGCGACAGGGTGGTCTAATCAGCCCCAGCATTTT. This translates into CASSLATGWSNQPQHF.

The chain uses TRBV7-2 and TRBJ2-3, with 10 bases identical to TRBD2. V was clipped by 8 bases and J by 2 bases; unmatched bases: 16. CDR3 length: 18 amino acids. Looked up from germline, CDR1 is SGHTA and CDR2 is FQGNSA. The CDR3 loop reads CASALEGGLAGATDTQYF. As DNA, the CDR3 is TGTGCCAGCGCCTTAGAGGGAGGCCTAGCGGGAGCCACAGATACGCAGTATTTT.

This sequence joins TRBV29-1 and TRBJ2-1, with a tentative D call TRBD2 (5 bases). Trimming took off 6 bases at V and 10 bases at J, with 13 bases between the two ends. CDR1 is SQVTM and CDR2 is ANQGSEA in the germline V gene. This CDR3 is built from 11 residues. In DNA, the CDR3 is TGCAGCGTGTATAGGACTGTAGAGCAGTTCTTC. This encodes CSVYRTVEQFF.

The chain couples TRBV28 to TRBJ2-7; 7 bases are a match to TRBD1. V gave up 6 bases and J gave up 0 bases; unmatched junction bases: 8. This CDR3 has 15 residues. Germline CDR1 reads MDHEN; CDR2 reads SYDVKM. The CDR3 sequence is CASSYRGYNSYEQYF. The CDR3 DNA sequence: TGTGCCAGCAGCTACAGGGGCTACAACTCCTACGAGCAGTACTTC.

V gene TRBV25-1 combines with J gene TRBJ1-4, with a weak D call TRBD1 (6 bases). The CDR3 has 11 amino acids. The V gene's germline CDR1 is MGHDK and CDR2 SYGVNS. The ends were cut back, 6 bases at V and 12 bases at J, with 11 bases in the middle. CDR3 sequence reads: CASRSKGELFF. In DNA form, the CDR3 reads TGTGCCAGCAGAAGCAAGGGGGAACTGTTTTTT.

CDR3 residues: CASSHFRVTSSYNSPLHF. CDR3 DNA sequence: TGCGCCAGCAGCCATTTTCGAGTTACTAGCTCCTATAATTCACCCCTCCACTTT. The rearrangement links TRBV4-3 to TRBJ1-6; unclear D gene. Germline CDR1 and CDR2: LGHNA and YSLEER. The CDR3 contains 18 residues. V was shortened by 3 bases and J by 0 bases, with 15 bases between the two germline ends.

Only a few counts were recorded for this clone. This chain uses TRBV7-9 with TRBJ1-3; D gene unclear. Germline V gene sequence: CDR1 SEHNR, CDR2 FQNEAQ (reference sequence). Trimming removed 5 bases at V and 0 bases at J, with 8 bases between. The CDR3 loop spans 14 amino acids. CDR3 bases: TGTGCCAGCAGCGAGGGAGTCTCTGGAAACACCATATATTTT. Residues: CASSEGVSGNTIYF.

The chain recombines TRBV5-8 with TRBJ1-6, with D unresolved. Per germline, CDR1 SGHTS and CDR2 YDEGEE. This CDR3 has 18 residues. Trimming cost V 2 bases and J 0 bases, with 15 bases left between them. This chain's CDR3 is CASSLGGIGASYNSPLHF. CDR3 DNA: TGTGCCAGCAGCTTAGGAGGGATCGGAGCCTCCTATAATTCACCCCTCCACTTT.

V usage is TRBV4-3 and J usage is TRBJ2-2; TRBD1 matches at 7 bases. The V gene end was trimmed by 8 bases and the J gene end by 4 bases; junction bases not matched to a gene: 7. This CDR3 has 14 residues. The V gene's germline CDR1 is LGHNA and CDR2 YSLEER. CDR3 DNA sequence: TGCGCCAGCCGCCGGGACAGTATCACCGGGGAGCTGTTTTTT. This gives the protein CASRRDSITGELFF.